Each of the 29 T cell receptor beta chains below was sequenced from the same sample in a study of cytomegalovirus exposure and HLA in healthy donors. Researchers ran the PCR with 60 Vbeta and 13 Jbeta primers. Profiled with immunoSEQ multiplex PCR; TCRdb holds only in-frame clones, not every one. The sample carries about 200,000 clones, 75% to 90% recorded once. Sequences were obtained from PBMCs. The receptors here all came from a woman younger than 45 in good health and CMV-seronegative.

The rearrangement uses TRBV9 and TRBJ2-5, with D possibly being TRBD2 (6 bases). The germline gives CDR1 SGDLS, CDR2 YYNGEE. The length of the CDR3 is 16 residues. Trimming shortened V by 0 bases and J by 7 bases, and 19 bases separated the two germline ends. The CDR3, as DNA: TGTGCCAGCAGCGTAGGGTCGGGGAGGCAGGGTGGGACCCAGTACTTC. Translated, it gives CASSVGSGRQGGTQYF.

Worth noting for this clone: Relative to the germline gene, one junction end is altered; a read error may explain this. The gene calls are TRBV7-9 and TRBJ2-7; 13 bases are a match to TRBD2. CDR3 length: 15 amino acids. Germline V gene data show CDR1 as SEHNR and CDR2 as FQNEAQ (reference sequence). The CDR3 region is CSSSLLGTSGAEQYF. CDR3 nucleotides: TGTTCCAGCAGCCTCCTAGGGACTAGCGGGGCCGAGCAGTACTTC.

The CDR3 DNA reads as TGCGCCAGCAGCCCCAGGGGGCTGAGTGGGGCCAACGTCCTGACTTTC. Translated: CASSPRGLSGANVLTF. The rearrangement joins TRBV4-1 to TRBJ2-6, with 8 bases fitting TRBD1. V dropped 4 bases and J dropped 3; count of bases not matched to a gene: 5. The CDR3 is 16 amino acids. Germline-derived CDR1 and CDR2 are MGHRA and YSYEKL.

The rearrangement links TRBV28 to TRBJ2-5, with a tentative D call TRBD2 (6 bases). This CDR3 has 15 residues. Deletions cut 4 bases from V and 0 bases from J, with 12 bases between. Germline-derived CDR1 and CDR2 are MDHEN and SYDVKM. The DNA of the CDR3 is TGTGCCAGCAGTTCTTCTGGGGGGTACCAAGAGACCCAGTACTTC. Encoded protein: CASSSSGGYQETQYF.

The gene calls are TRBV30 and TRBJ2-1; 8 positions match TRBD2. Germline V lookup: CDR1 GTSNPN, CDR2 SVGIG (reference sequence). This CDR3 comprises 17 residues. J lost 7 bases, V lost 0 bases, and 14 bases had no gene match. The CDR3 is CAWSVRWGGGLVNEQFF. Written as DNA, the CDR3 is TGTGCCTGGAGTGTACGGTGGGGCGGGGGGCTGGTGAATGAGCAGTTCTTC.

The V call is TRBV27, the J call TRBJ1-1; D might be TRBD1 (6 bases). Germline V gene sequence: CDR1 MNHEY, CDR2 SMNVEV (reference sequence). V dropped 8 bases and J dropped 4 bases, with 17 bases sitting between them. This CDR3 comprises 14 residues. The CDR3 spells CASSDRTRTTEAFF. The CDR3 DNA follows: TGTGCCAGCTCCGACAGGACTAGAACCACTGAAGCTTTCTTT.

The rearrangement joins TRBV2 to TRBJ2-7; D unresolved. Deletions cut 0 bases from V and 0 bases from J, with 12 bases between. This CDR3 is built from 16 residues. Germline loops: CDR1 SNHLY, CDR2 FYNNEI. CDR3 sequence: CASSEALRGPSYEQYF. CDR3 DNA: TGTGCCAGCAGTGAAGCGCTTCGAGGTCCCTCCTACGAGCAGTACTTC.

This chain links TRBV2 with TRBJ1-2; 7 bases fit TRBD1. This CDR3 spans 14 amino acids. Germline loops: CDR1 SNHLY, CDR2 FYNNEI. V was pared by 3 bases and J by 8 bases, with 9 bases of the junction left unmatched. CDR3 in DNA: TGTGCCAGCAGTGATTTTCAGGGGGTAAACGGCTACACCTTC. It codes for CASSDFQGVNGYTF.

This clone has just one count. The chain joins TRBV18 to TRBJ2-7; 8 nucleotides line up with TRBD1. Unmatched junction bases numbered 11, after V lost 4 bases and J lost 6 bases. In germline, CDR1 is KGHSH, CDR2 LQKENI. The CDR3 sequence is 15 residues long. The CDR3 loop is CASSREDRVTVEQYF. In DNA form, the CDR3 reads TGTGCCAGCTCACGAGAGGACAGGGTAACTGTCGAGCAGTACTTC.

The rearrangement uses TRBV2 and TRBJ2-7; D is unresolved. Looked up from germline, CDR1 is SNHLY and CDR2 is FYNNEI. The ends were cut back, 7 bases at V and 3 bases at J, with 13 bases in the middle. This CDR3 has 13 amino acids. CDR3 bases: TGTGCCAGCAAAGTCCAGATCAACTACGAGCAGTACTTC. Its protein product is CASKVQINYEQYF. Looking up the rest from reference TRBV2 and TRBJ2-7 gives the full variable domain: EPEVTQTPSHQVTQMGQEVILRCVPISNHLYFYWYRQILGQKVEFLVSFYNNEISEKSEIFDDQFSVERPDGSNFTLKIRSTKLEDSAMYFCASKVQINYEQYFGPGTRLTVT.

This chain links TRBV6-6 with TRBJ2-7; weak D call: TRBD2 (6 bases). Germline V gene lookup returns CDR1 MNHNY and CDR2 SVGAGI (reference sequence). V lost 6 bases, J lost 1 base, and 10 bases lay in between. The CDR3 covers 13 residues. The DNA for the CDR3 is TGTGCCAGCAGGCCCGGGGGTTCCTACGAGCAGTACTTC. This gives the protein CASRPGGSYEQYF.

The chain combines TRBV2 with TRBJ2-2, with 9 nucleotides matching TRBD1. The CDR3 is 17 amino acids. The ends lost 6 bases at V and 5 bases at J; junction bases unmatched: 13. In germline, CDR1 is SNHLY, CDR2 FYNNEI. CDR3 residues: CASRTTTGTGYTGELFF. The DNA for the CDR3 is TGTGCCAGCAGGACTACCACCGGGACAGGGTATACCGGGGAGCTGTTTTTT.

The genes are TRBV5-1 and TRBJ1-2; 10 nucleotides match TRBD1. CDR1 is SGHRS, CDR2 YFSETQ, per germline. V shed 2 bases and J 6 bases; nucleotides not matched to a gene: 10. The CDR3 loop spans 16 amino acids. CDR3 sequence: CASSFGNTGTGDGYTF. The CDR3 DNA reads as TGCGCCAGCAGCTTCGGGAATACCGGGACAGGGGATGGCTACACCTTC.

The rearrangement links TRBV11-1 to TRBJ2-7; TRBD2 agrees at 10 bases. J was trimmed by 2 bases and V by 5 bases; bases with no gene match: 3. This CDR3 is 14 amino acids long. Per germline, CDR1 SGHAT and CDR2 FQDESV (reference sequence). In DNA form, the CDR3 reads TGTGCCAGCAGCGTTAGCGGGGGGCCCTACGAGCAGTACTTC. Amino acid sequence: CASSVSGGPYEQYF.

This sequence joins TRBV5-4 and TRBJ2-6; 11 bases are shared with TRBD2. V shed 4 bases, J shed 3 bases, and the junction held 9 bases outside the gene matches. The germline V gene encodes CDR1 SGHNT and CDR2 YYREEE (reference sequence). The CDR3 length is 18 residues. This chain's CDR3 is CASSHGLAGWSGANVLTF. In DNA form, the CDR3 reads TGTGCCAGCAGCCACGGACTAGCGGGTTGGAGTGGGGCCAACGTCCTGACTTTC.

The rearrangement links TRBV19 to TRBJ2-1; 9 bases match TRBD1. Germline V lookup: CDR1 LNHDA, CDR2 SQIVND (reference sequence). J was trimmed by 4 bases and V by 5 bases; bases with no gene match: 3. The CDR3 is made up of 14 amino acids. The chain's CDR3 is CASSRQGEYNEQFF. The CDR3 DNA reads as TGTGCCAGTAGTCGACAGGGGGAATACAATGAGCAGTTCTTC.

CDR3: CASSSPGVSVNEQFF. The CDR3 DNA reads TGTGCCAGCAGTTCTCCGGGAGTCTCGGTCAATGAGCAGTTCTTC. J is TRBJ2-1 and V is TRBV28; possibly TRBD2 for D (6 bases). V gave up 4 bases and J gave up 6 bases, with 16 bases separating them. Germline V gene sequence: CDR1 MDHEN, CDR2 SYDVKM. This CDR3 spans 15 amino acids.

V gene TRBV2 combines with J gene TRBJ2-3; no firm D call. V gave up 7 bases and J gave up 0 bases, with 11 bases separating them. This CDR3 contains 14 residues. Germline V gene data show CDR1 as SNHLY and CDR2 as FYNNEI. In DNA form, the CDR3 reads TGTGCCAGCAATCAGGAACAGAGCACAGATACGCAGTATTTT. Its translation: CASNQEQSTDTQYF. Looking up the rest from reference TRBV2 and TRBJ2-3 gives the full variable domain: EPEVTQTPSHQVTQMGQEVILRCVPISNHLYFYWYRQILGQKVEFLVSFYNNEISEKSEIFDDQFSVERPDGSNFTLKIRSTKLEDSAMYFCASNQEQSTDTQYFGPGTRLTVL.

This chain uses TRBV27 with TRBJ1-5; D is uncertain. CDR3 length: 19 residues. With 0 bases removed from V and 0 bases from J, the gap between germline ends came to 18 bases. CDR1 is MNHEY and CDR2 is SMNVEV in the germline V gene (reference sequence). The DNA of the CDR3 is TGTGCCAGCAGTTTATCGTTAACAGAACACTTTTATAGCAATCAGCCCCAGCATTTT. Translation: CASSLSLTEHFYSNQPQHF.

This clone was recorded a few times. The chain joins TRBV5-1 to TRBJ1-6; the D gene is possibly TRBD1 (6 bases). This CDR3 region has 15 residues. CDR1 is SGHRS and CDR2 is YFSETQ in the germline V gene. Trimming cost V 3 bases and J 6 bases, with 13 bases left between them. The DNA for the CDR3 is TGCGCCAGCAGCTCCACCGGGACAACTAATTCACCCCTCCACTTT. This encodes CASSSTGTTNSPLHF. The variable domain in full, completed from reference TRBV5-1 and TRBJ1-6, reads KAGVTQTPRYLIKTRGQQVTLSCSPISGHRSVSWYQQTPGQGLQFLFEYFSETQRNKGNFPGRFSGRQFSNSRSEMNVSTLELGDSALYLCASSSTGTTNSPLHFGNGTRLTVT.

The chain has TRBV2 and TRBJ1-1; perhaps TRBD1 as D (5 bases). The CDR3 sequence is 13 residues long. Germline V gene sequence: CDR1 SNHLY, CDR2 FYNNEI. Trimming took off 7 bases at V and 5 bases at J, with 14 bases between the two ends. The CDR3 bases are TGTGCCAGCATTTCCAGGGAAGGGACTGAAGCTTTCTTT. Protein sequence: CASISREGTEAFF.

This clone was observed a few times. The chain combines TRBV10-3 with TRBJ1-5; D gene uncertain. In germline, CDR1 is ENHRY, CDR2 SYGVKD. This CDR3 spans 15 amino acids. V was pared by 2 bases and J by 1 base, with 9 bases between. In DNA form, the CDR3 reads TGTGCCATCAGTGAGACGGAGCGGAGCAATCAGCCCCAGCATTTT. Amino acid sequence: CAISETERSNQPQHF.

The CDR3, as DNA: TGTGCCACCAGCAAGGCGGGCTCCAATCAGCCCCAGCATTTT. Its translation: CATSKAGSNQPQHF. The chain carries TRBV15 and TRBJ1-5; D gene uncertain. Trimming took off 4 bases at V and 3 bases at J, with 10 bases between the two ends. CDR3 size: 14 residues. CDR1 is LNHNV and CDR2 is YYDKDF in the germline V gene (reference sequence).

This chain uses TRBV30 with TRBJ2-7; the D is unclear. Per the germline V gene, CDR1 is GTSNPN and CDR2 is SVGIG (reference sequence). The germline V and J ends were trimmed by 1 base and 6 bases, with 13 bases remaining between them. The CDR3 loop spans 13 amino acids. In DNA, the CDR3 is TGTGCCTGGAGTGAGCAGGCCTCCCTCGAGCAGTACTTC. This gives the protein CAWSEQASLEQYF. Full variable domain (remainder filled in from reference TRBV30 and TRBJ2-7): SQTIHQWPATLVQPVGSPLSLECTVEGTSNPNLYWYRQAAGRGLQLLFYSVGIGQISSEVPQNLSASRPQDRQFILSSKKLLLSDSGFYLCAWSEQASLEQYFGPGTRLTVT.

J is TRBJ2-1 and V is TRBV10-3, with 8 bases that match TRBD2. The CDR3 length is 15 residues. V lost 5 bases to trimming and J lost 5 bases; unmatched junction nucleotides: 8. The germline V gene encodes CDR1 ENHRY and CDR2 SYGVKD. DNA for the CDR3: TGTGCCATCAGTCTAGAGGGGACTAGGGACAATGAGCAGTTCTTC. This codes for CAISLEGTRDNEQFF.

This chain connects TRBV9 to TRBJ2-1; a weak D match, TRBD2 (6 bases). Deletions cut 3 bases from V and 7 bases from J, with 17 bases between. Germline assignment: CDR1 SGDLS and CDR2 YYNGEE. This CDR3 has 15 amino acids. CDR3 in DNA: TGTGCCAGCAGCGCTTTAGCGGAGCGGCCGAATGAGCAGTTCTTC. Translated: CASSALAERPNEQFF.

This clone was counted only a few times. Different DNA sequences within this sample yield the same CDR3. CDR3 in amino acids: CASSVQGNTEAFF. The CDR3 region has the DNA TGTGCCAGCAGCGTACAGGGAAACACTGAAGCTTTCTTT. This chain links TRBV2 with TRBJ1-1; D is possibly TRBD1 (6 bases). The CDR3 contains 13 residues. Trimming left V 6 bases short and J 2 bases short, with 10 bases between. Germline lookup yields CDR1 SNHLY and CDR2 FYNNEI.

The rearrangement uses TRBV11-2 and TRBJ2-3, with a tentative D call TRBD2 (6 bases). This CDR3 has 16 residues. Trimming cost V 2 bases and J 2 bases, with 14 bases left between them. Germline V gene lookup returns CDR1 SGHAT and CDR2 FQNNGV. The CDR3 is CASSLSGLISTDTQYF. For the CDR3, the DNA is TGTGCCAGCAGCTTATCGGGACTCATCTCCACAGATACGCAGTATTTT.

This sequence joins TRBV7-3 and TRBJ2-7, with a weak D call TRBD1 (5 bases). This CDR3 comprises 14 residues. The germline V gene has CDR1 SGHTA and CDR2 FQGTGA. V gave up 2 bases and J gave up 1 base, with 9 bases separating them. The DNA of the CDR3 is TGTGCCAGCAGCTTAGGGGCCCCATCCTACGAGCAGTACTTC. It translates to CASSLGAPSYEQYF.